This TCR beta chain was recovered during a study of T cell responses to AZD1222 COVID-19 vaccine. The study, taken as a whole, reports: No day 14 peak samples; only post-peak repertoires were characterized. Close to half of all spike-specific TCRs reportedly target regions of the variants that are unmutated. Only a handful of AZD1222 recipients, more than 5 in all, had baseline seropositivity.

Some clones are missing from TCRdb's copy, which holds only in-frame ones; the method was immunoSEQ multiplex PCR. The repertoire table contains around 150,000 clones. Remarks on this clone: The antigen remains unidentified.

CDR3 length: 15 residues. The germline V gene encodes CDR1 SGHVS and CDR2 FNYEAQ. The V end lost 5 bases, the J end lost 0 bases, and 8 bases lay between the germline ends. The chain employs TRBV7-6 and TRBJ2-6, with D unresolved. This sequence originates from an adult in good health. The material sequenced was peripheral blood. CDR3 coding DNA: TGTGCCAGCAGCCCGGGTTCCTCTGGGGCCAACGTCCTGACTTTC. Amino acid sequence: CASSPGSSGANVLTF.